This TCR beta chain appears in the sequencing data of a study of cytomegalovirus exposure and HLA in healthy donors. Findings and caveats of the study: Later on, an analysis showed TCR association rates differing by HLA locus, with DRB1 the most and HLA-C the fewest. Per a later analysis, HLA-associated TCR beta chains showed more clonal expansion than other, equally common TCR beta chains.

The PCR made use of 60 Vbeta and 13 Jbeta primers. Method: immunoSEQ multiplex PCR; TCRdb's copy keeps in-frame clones and lacks some. The sample records some 200,000 clones, 9.5% being singletons. The donors were healthy bone marrow donors. The CDR3 spans 15 residues. Trimming at V came to 7 bases and at J to 7 bases, leaving 15 bases not matched to a gene. The germline CDR1 and CDR2 sequences are SGHNT and YYREEE (reference sequence). This clone was recorded a few times. The antigen is not known. The sequence came from a woman under 40 in good health and CMV-seropositive. Sequenced sample: PBMCs. V and J are TRBV5-4 and TRBJ2-7; 9 nucleotides agree with TRBD2. CDR3 bases: TGTGCCAGCCGCGACGGCGGGAGGGCCTACGGGGAGCAGTACTTC. Translated: CASRDGGRAYGEQYF. Combining the CDR3 with reference TRBV5-4 and TRBJ2-7 gives the whole variable domain ETGVTQSPTHLIKTRGQQVTLRCSSQSGHNTVSWYQQALGQGPQFIFQYYREEENGRGNFPPRFSGLQFPNYSSELNVNALELDDSALYLCASRDGGRAYGEQYFGPGTRLTVT.